This is a list of T cell receptor beta chains from one sample in a study of human T cells and chemical hapten exposure. TCRdb recomputed calls from the RACE reads with MiXCR, one row per CDR3 protein. The data show some 46,000 distinct CDR3 sequences, with 3.5% to 4.5% seen just once and 1.5% to 2% held by the top ten. The sequenced material came from whole blood. Receptors were obtained from a female donor in good health. Some clones in this sample may be carry-over from other donors' samples. The CDR3 runs from the conserved cysteine through the conserved F or W.

V: TRBV19
J: TRBJ1-1
CDR3: CASSKRTGGGNTEAFF

V: TRBV6-5
J: TRBJ2-2
CDR3: CASSSSGTGGTGELFF

V: TRBV20-1
J: TRBJ2-1
CDR3: CSARGVDHREQFF

V: TRBV20-1
J: TRBJ1-1
CDR3: CSASIAGRAEAFF

V: TRBV19
J: TRBJ2-3
CDR3: CASSGVHASTDTQYF

V: TRBV7-9
J: TRBJ2-7
CDR3: CASSLGHHEQYF

V: TRBV12-5
J: TRBJ2-1
CDR3: CASGSLGGPGGSYNEQFF

V: TRBV15
J: TRBJ1-1
CDR3: CATSRDLGNTEAFF

V: TRBV9
J: TRBJ2-3
CDR3: CASSVVQDTQYF

V: TRBV7-8
J: TRBJ2-5
CDR3: CASSAQETQYF

V: TRBV14
J: TRBJ2-1
CDR3: CASSQVQGLIGEQFF

V: TRBV5-1
J: TRBJ1-2
CDR3: CASSAQETFGYTF

V: TRBV20-1
J: TRBJ1-1
CDR3: CSVMTGVWNTEAFF

V: TRBV20-1
J: TRBJ1-1
CDR3: CSARVALRVTEAFF

V: TRBV11-2
J: TRBJ1-5
CDR3: CASSLVGQPQHF

V: TRBV6-1
J: TRBJ1-5
CDR3: CASSEFGRLPWEPQHF

V: TRBV20-1
J: TRBJ1-1
CDR3: CSASVRSMNTEAFF

V: TRBV20-1
J: TRBJ1-1
CDR3: CSARDFRGKTEAFF

V: TRBV7-8
J: TRBJ2-3
CDR3: CASSLVGLARGRGEDYF

V: TRBV5-1
J: TRBJ1-4
CDR3: CASSHEADGNEKLFF